This TCR beta chain derives from a study of Ad26.COV2.S vaccination and SARS-CoV-2 variants. About the study: Participants got Ad26.COV2.S intramuscularly, once or twice 56 days apart.

This CDR3 contains 16 residues. V shed 1 base, J shed 1 base, and the junction held 4 bases outside the gene matches. From germline, CDR1 is LNHNV and CDR2 YYDKDF (reference sequence). Repertoires were generated with immunoSEQ multiplex PCR, while TCRdb's copy carries only in-frame clones and drops some. This table holds about 680,000 clones, 70% to 90% found once. Specified treatment: some 20 received Ad26.COV2.S at low or high dose, single or two shots; several received placebo; per-sample allocation not given. Specimens were obtained on day 63 following the first vaccine or placebo injection. The sequences come from peripheral blood, collected in a trial of Ad26.COV2.S vaccine versus placebo. The gene calls are TRBV15 and TRBJ2-1; 7 bases match TRBD2. The sequence was collected from a person aged 18-60 years who received the Ad26.COV2.S COVID-19 vaccine or a placebo. The CDR3 DNA reads as TGTGCCACCAGCAGAGGTTACGGGAGGTCCTACAATGAGCAGTTCTTC. This codes for CATSRGYGRSYNEQFF.